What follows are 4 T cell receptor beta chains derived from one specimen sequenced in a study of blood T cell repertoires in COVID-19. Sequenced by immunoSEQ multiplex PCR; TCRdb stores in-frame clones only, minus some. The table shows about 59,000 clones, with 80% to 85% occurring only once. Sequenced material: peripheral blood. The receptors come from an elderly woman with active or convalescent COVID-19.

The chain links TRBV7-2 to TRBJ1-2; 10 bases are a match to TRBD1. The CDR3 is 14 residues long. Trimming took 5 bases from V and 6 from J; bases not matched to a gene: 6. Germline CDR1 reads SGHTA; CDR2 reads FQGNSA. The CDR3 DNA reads TGTGCCAGCAGCCAACAGGGACAGGGGAATGGCTACACCTTC. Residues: CASSQQGQGNGYTF.

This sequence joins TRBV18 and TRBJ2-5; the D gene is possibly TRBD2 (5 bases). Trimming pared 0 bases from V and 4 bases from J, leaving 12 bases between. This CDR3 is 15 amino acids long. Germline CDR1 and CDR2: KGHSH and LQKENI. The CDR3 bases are TGTGCCAGCTCACCACCGTCGCCCGAGGGAGAGACCCAGTACTTC. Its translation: CASSPPSPEGETQYF.

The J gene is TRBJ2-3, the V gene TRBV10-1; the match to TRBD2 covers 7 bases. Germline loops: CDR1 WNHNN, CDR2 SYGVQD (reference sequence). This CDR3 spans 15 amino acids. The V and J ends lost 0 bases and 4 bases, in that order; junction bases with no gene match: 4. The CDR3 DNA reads TGCGCCAGCAGTGAGTCGGCAGGGAGGGCAGATACGCAGTATTTT. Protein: CASSESAGRADTQYF.

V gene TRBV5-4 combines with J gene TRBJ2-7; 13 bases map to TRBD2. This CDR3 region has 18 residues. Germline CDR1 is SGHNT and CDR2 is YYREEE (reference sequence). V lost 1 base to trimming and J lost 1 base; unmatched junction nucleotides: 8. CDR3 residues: CASSLTSGGAMRSYEQYF. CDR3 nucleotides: TGTGCCAGCAGCTTGACTAGCGGGGGGGCAATGAGATCCTACGAGCAGTACTTC.